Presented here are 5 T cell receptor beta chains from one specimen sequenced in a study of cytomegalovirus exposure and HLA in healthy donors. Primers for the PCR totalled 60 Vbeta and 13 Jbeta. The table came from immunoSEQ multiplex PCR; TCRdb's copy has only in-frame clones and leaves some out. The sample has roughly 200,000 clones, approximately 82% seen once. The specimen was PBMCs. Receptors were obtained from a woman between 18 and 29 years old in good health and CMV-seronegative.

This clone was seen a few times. Here the CDR3 reads CASSLAQPGHSLLEQYV. The DNA for the CDR3 is TGCGCCAGCAGCTTGGCTCAACCGGGACACTCTCTCCTCGAGCAGTACGTC. The V call is TRBV5-1, the J call TRBJ2-7; perhaps TRBD1 as D (6 bases). Germline V gene sequence: CDR1 SGHRS, CDR2 YFSETQ. CDR3 length: 17 amino acids. V was cut by 0 bases and J by 6 bases, with 22 bases left in between.

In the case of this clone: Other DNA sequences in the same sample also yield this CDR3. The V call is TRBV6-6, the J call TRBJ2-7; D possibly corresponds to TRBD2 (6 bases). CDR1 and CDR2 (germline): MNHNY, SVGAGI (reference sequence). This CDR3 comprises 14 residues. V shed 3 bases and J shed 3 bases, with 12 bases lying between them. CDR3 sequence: CASSYGGRGYEQYV. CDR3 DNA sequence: TGTGCCAGCAGTTATGGGGGGAGAGGCTACGAGCAGTACGTC.

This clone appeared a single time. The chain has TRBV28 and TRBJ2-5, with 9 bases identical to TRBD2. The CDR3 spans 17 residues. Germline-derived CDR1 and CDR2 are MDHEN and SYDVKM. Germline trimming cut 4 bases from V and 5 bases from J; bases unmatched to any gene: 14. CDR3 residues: CASSSPQGLAGGETQYF. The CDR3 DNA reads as TGTGCCAGCAGTTCCCCACAGGGGCTCGCGGGGGGGGAGACCCAGTACTTC.

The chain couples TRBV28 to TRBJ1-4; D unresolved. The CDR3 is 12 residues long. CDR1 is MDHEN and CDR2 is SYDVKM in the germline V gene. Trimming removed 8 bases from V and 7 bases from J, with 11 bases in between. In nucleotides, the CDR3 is TGTGCCAGCGCGGTGGCCGGTGAAAAACTGTTTTTT. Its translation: CASAVAGEKLFF.

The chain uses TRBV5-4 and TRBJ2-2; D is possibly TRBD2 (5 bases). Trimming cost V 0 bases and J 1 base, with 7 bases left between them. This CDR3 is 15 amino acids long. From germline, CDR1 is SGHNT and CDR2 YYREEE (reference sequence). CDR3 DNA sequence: TGTGCCAGCAGCTTGGGTGGACTGAACACCGGGGAGCTGTTTTTT. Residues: CASSLGGLNTGELFF.